This T cell receptor beta chain is from a study of immune cell composition in non-small cell lung cancer. Study-wide results and limits: Roughly 80% of squamous and around a third of adenocarcinoma cases had tumour-associated clones >0.5%. Lung adenocarcinomas had lower top 10 clone scores and clonality than squamous tumours.

Data came from immunoSEQ multiplex PCR; TCRdb stores just in-frame clones and leaves some out. Here the sample spans about 2,100 clones, under 85% being singletons. The CDR3 has 12 residues. The V end was cut by 3 bases, the J end by 1 base, with 3 bases between. From germline, CDR1 is SGHRS and CDR2 YFSETQ. Note on this clone: Its specificity is not known.

The source material was lung tumor tissue. The V and J genes are TRBV5-1 and TRBJ2-3, with D unresolved. The clonotype was recovered from a human donor with non-small cell lung cancer. CDR3 protein: CASSSGTDTQYF. The CDR3 nucleotides read TGCGCCAGCAGCTCTGGCACAGATACGCAGTATTTT.